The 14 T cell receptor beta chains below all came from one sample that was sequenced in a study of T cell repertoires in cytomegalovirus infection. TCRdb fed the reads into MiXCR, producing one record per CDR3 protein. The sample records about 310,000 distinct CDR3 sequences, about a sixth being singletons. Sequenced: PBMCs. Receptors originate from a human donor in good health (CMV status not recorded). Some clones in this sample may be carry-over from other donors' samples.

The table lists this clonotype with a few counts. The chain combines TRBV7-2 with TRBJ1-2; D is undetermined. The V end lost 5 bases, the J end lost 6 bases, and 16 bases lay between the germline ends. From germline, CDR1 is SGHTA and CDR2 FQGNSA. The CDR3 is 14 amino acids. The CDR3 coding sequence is TGTGCCAGCAGCCAACCGGGCCAAGGTGATGGCTACACCTTC. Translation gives CASSQPGQGDGYTF.

The CDR3 nucleotides read TGTGCCAGCAGCTTGGACACAGGCACAGATACGCAGTATTTT. Amino acid sequence: CASSLDTGTDTQYF. The chain is built from TRBV5-4 and TRBJ2-3; D gene ambiguous. V was cut by 0 bases and J by 1 base, with 6 bases left in between. This CDR3 is 14 amino acids long. Germline assignment: CDR1 SGHNT and CDR2 YYREEE (reference sequence).

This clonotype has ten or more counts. This chain's CDR3 is CASSLMTVEAFF. The CDR3 DNA sequence: TGTGCCAGCAGTTTAATGACCGTGGAAGCTTTCTTT. The chain recombines TRBV28 with TRBJ1-1; no reliable D call. CDR3 length equals 12 residues. The germline gives CDR1 MDHEN, CDR2 SYDVKM. Deletions cut 2 bases from V and 8 bases from J, with 9 bases between.

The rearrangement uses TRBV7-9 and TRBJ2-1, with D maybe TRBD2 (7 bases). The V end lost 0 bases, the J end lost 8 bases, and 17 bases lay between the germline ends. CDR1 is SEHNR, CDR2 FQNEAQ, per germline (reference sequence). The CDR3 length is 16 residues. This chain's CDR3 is CASSLAIGGHGDEQFF. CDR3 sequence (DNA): TGTGCCAGCAGCTTAGCGATCGGGGGGCACGGAGATGAGCAGTTCTTC.

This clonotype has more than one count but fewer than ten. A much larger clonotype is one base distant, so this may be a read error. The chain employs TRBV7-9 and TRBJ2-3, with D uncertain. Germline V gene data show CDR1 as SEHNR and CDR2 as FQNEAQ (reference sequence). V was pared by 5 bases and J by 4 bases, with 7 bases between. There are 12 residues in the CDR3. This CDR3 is CASSPWADTQYF. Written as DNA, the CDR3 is TGTGCCAGCAGCCCCTGGGCAGATACGCAGTATTTT.

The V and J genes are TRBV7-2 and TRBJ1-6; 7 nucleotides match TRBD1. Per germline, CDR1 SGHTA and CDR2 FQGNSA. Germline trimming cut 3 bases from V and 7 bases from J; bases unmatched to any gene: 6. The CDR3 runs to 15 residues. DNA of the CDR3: TGTGCCAGCAGCTTTACTTCGGGACAGAATTCACCCCTCCACTTT. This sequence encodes CASSFTSGQNSPLHF.

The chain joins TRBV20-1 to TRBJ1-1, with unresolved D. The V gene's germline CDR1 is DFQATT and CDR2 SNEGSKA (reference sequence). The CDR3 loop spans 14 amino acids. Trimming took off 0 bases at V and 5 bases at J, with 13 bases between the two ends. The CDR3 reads CSARDTTVGTEAFF. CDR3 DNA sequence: TGCAGTGCTAGAGATACAACGGTAGGGACTGAAGCTTTCTTT.

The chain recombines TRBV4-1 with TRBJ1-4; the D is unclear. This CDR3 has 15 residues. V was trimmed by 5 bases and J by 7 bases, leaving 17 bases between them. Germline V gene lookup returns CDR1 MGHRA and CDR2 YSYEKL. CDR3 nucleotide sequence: TGCGCCAGCAGCTCCCGTCGTCAGGTCGGTGAAAAACTGTTTTTT. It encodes CASSSRRQVGEKLFF.

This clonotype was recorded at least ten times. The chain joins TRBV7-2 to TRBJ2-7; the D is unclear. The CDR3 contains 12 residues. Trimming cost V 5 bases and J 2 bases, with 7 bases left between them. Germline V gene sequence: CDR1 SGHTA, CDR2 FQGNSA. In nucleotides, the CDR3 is TGTGCCAGCAGCACCCTCCCCTACGAGCAGTACTTC. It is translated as CASSTLPYEQYF.

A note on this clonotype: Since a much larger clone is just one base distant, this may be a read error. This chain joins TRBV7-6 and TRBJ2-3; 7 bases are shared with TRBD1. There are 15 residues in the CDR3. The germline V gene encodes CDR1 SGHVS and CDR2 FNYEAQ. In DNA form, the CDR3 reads TGTGCCAGCAGCTTAGGGGACAGCAACACAGATATGCAGTATTTT. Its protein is CASSLGDSNTDMQYF.

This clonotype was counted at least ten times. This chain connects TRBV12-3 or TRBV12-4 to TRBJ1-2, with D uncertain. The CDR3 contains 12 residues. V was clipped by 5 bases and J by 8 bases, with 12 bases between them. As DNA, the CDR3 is TGTGCCAGCAGTCTCGCCCTAGCCGGCTACACCTTC. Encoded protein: CASSLALAGYTF.

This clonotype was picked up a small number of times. CDR3: CATSDGLYTDTQYF. The CDR3 nucleotides are TGTGCCACCAGTGATGGACTCTACACAGATACGCAGTATTTT. The rearrangement uses TRBV24-1 and TRBJ2-3, with D perhaps matching TRBD2 (5 bases). Per the germline V gene, CDR1 is KGHDR and CDR2 is SFDVKD. The CDR3 covers 14 residues. V lost 3 bases, J lost 2 bases, and 8 bases lay in between.

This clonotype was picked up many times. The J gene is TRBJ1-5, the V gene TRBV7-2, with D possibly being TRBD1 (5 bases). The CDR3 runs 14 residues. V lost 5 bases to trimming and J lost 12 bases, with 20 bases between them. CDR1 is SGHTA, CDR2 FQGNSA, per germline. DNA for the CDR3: TGTGCCAGCAGCCAACAATCGGCGGGCAGGGACCAGCATTTT. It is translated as CASSQQSAGRDQHF.

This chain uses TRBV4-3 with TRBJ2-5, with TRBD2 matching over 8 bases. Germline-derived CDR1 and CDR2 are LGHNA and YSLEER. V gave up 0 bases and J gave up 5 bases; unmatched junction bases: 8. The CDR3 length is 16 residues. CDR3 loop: CASSQDWYSGGETQYF. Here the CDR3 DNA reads TGCGCCAGCAGCCAAGATTGGTACAGCGGGGGCGAGACCCAGTACTTC.